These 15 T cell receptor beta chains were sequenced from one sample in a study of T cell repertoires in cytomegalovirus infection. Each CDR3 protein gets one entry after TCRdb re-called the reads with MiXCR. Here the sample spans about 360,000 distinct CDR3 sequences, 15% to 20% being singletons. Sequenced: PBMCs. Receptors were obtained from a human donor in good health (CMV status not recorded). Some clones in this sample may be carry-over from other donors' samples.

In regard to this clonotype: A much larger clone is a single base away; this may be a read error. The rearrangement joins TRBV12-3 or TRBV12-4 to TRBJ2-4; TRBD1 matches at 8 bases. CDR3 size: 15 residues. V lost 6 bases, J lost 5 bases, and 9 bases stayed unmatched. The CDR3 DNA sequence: TGTGCCAGCAGCTGGACAGGGATAGGCGAAAACATTCAGTACTTC. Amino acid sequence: CASSWTGIGENIQYF.

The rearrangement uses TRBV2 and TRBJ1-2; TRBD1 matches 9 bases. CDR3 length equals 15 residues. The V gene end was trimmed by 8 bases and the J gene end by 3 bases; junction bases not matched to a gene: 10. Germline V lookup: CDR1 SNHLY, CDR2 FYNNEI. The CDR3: CASSGQGILDYGYTF. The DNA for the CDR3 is TGTGCCAGCTCGGGACAGGGAATCTTGGACTATGGCTACACCTTC.

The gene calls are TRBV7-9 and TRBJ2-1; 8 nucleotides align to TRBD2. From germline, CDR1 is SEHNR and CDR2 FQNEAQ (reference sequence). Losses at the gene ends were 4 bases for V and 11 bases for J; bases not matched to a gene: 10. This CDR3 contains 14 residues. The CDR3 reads CASSSLSGSFKQFF. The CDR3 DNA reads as TGTGCCAGCAGCTCCCTGAGCGGGAGTTTTAAGCAGTTCTTC.

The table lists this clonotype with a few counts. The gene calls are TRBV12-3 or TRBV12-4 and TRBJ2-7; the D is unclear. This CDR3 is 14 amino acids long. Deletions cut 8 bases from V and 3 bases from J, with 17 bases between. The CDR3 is CASRKAGAIYEQYF. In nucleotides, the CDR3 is TGTGCCAGCCGGAAGGCAGGAGCTATCTACGAGCAGTACTTC.

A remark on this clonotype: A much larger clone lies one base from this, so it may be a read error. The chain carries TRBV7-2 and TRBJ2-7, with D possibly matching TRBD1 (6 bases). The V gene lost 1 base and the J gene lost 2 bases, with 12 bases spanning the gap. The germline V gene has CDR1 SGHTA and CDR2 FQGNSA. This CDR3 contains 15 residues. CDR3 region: CASSLEPRQAYEQYF. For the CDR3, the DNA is TGTGCCAGCAGCTTAGAACCCCGACAGGCCTACGAGCAGTACTTC. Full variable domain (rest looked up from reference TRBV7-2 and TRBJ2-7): GAGVSQSPSNKVTEKGKDVELRCDPISGHTALYWYRQSLGQGLEFLIYFQGNSAPDKSGLPSDRFSAERTGGSVSTLTIQRTQQEDSAVYLCASSLEPRQAYEQYFGPGTRLTVT.

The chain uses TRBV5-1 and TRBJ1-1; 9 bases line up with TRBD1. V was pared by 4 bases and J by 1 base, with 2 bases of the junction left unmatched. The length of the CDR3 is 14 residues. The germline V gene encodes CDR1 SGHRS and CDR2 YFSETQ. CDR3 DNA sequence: TGCGCCAGCAGCGTACAGGGGGCGAACACTGAAGCTTTCTTT. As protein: CASSVQGANTEAFF. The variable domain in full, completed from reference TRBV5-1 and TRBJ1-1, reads KAGVTQTPRYLIKTRGQQVTLSCSPISGHRSVSWYQQTPGQGLQFLFEYFSETQRNKGNFPGRFSGRQFSNSRSEMNVSTLELGDSALYLCASSVQGANTEAFFGQGTRLTVV.

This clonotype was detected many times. The CDR3 DNA reads TGTGCCAGCAGCCCCTTTGGGAGTAGCAATCAGCCCCAGCATTTT. Protein sequence: CASSPFGSSNQPQHF. This sequence joins TRBV7-2 and TRBJ1-5; no clear D gene. Germline CDR1 SGHTA, CDR2 FQGNSA. V lost 5 bases, J lost 0 bases, and 11 bases lay in between. The CDR3 is 15 residues long. Supplemented by reference TRBV7-2 and TRBJ1-5, the full variable domain reads GAGVSQSPSNKVTEKGKDVELRCDPISGHTALYWYRQSLGQGLEFLIYFQGNSAPDKSGLPSDRFSAERTGGSVSTLTIQRTQQEDSAVYLCASSPFGSSNQPQHFGDGTRLSIL.

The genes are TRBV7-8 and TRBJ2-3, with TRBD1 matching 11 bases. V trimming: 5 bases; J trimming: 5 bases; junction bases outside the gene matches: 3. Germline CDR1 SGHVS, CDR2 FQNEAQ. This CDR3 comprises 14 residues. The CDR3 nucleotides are TGTGCCAGCAGCGCGGACAGGGGGCGAGATACGCAGTATTTT. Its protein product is CASSADRGRDTQYF. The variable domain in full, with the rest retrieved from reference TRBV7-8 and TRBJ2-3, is GAGVSQSPRYKVAKRGQDVALRCDPISGHVSLFWYQQALGQGPEFLTYFQNEAQLDKSGLPSDRFFAERPEGSVSTLKIQRTQQEDSAVYLCASSADRGRDTQYFGPGTRLTVL.

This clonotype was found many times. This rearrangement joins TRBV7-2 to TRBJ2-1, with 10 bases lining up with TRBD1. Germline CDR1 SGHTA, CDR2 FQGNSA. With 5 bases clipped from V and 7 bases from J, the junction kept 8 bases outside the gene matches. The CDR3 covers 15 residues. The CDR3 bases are TGTGCCAGCAGCACCCGACAGGGGGCGCCGAATGAGCAGTTCTTC. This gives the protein CASSTRQGAPNEQFF.

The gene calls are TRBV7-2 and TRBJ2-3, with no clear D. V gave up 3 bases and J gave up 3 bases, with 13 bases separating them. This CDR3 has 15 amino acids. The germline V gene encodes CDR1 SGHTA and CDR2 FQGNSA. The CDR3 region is CASSFSPLETDTQYF. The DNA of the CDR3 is TGTGCCAGCAGCTTCAGCCCTCTGGAGACAGATACGCAGTATTTT.

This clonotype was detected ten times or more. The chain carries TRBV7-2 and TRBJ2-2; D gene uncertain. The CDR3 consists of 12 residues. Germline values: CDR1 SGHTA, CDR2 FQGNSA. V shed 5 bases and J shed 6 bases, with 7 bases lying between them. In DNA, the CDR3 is TGTGCCAGCAGCCTTAATTCCGGGGAGCTGTTTTTT. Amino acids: CASSLNSGELFF.

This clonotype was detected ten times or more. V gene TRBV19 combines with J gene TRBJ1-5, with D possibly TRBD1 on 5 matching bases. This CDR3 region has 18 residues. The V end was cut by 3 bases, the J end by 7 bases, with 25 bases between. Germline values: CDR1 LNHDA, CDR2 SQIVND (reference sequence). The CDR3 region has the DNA TGTGCCAGTAGTATGATCTCCGGGACGGACCTGGTGAGACAGCCCCAGCATTTT. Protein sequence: CASSMISGTDLVRQPQHF.

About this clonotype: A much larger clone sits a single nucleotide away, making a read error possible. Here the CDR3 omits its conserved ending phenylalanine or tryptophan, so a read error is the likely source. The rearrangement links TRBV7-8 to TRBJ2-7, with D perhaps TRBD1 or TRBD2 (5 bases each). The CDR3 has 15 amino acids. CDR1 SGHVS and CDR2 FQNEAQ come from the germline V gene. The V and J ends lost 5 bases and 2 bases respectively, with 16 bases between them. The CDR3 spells CASSRITGPTYEQYC. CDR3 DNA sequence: TGTGCCAGCAGCAGGATTACGGGGCCGACCTACGAGCAGTACTGC.

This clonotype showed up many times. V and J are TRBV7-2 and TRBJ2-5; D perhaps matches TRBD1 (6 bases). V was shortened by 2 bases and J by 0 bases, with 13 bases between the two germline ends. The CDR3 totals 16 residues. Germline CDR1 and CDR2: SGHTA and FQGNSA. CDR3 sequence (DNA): TGTGCCAGCAGCTTAAGTCAGGGGTCTTACCAAGAGACCCAGTACTTC. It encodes CASSLSQGSYQETQYF. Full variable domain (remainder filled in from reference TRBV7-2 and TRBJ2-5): GAGVSQSPSNKVTEKGKDVELRCDPISGHTALYWYRQSLGQGLEFLIYFQGNSAPDKSGLPSDRFSAERTGGSVSTLTIQRTQQEDSAVYLCASSLSQGSYQETQYFGPGTRLLVL.

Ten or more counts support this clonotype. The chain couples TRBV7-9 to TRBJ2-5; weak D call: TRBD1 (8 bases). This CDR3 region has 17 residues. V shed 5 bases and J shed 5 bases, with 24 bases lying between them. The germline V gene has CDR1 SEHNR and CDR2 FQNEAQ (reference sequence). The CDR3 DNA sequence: TGTGCCAGCAGCGAGTGGGGGGGGACAGGAAGAGGCGAGACCCAGTACTTC. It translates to CASSEWGGTGRGETQYF. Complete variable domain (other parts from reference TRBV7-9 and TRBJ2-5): DTGVSQNPRHKITKRGQNVTFRCDPISEHNRLYWYRQTLGQGPEFLTYFQNEAQLEKSRLLSDRFSAERPKGSFSTLEIQRTEQGDSAMYLCASSEWGGTGRGETQYFGPGTRLLVL.